Listed below are T cell receptor beta chains from one sample, sequenced in a study of Ad26.COV2.S vaccination and SARS-CoV-2 variants. The method was immunoSEQ multiplex PCR; TCRdb's version includes in-frame clones alone and lacks a portion of them. Among hundreds of thousands of clones listed, approximately 90% were seen once. This specimen consisted of peripheral blood, obtained in a trial of Ad26.COV2.S vaccine versus placebo. These receptors originate from a person aged 18-60 years who received the Ad26.COV2.S COVID-19 vaccine or a placebo. Both conserved end residues are part of each CDR3. D genes are given only for firm matches. Clone size is stated in some rows and not others, as once, few, many or a class when expanded.

j_call v_call clone_size d_call cdr3_nt cdr3_aa
TRBJ2-1 TRBV18 once NA TGTGCCAGCTCACCACCAGGGGCAGCCTACAATGAGCAGTTCTTC CASSPPGAAYNEQFF
TRBJ2-1 TRBV9 NA NA TGTGCCAGCAGCGGGGGGAGCTCCTACAATGAGCAGTTCTTC CASSGGSSYNEQFF
TRBJ2-7 TRBV30 NA NA TGTGCCTGGGCCCGGGGGTTCGGCGGGTCTTGGGCCTACGAGCAGTACTTC CAWARGFGGSWAYEQYF
TRBJ1-2 TRBV10-3 NA TRBD1 TGTGCCATCAGCACCGGACAGGGGAACTATGGCTACACCTTC CAISTGQGNYGYTF
TRBJ1-2 TRBV19 NA NA TGTGCCAGTAGTATGACCAAGGGAGGGTATGGCTACACCTTC CASSMTKGGYGYTF
TRBJ1-4 TRBV2 NA TRBD1 TGTGCCAGCTCCGACAGGGGGTTAACTAATGAAAAACTGTTTTTT CASSDRGLTNEKLFF
TRBJ1-1 TRBV13 NA NA TGTGCCAGCAGCTTAGAGAGGGGATTGAACACTGAAGCTTTCTTT CASSLERGLNTEAFF
TRBJ2-3 TRBV9 NA NA TGTGCCAGCAGCGTAGGGGCAGATACGCAGTATTTT CASSVGADTQYF
TRBJ2-7 TRBV6-2/TRBV6-3 NA NA TGTGCCAGCAGCTTTTCGGGGGGCGGTCAGTACTTC CASSFSGGGQYF
TRBJ1-1 TRBV10-3 NA NA TGTGCCATCAGTGACGGGGTGACTAGTGAAGCTTTCTTT CAISDGVTSEAFF
TRBJ2-5 TRBV9 NA NA TGTGCCAGCAGCGTAGTTGGGGGGAACCAAGAGACCCAGTACTTC CASSVVGGNQETQYF
TRBJ2-1 TRBV5-5 NA NA TGTGCCAGCAGCTTCCAGGCGGGATCATACAATGAGCAGTTCTTC CASSFQAGSYNEQFF
TRBJ2-2 TRBV28 NA NA TGTGCCAGCAGTTTTCGGGAATTGGCCGGGGAGCTGTTTTTT CASSFRELAGELFF
TRBJ2-2 TRBV6-5 NA NA TGTGCCAGCAGTTACGCAGGGGTGGGCACCGGGGAGCTGTTTTTT CASSYAGVGTGELFF
TRBJ2-3 TRBV7-9 NA TRBD2 TGTGCCAGCAGCTCCCCGGGACTAGAGTTAACAGATACGCAGTATTTT CASSSPGLELTDTQYF
TRBJ1-1 TRBV9 NA NA TGTGCCAGCAGCGTCGATGGAGGGCGTACGACTGAAGCTTTCTTT CASSVDGGRTTEAFF
TRBJ2-3 TRBV9 NA TRBD2 TGTGCCAGCAGCGTAGGGACTAGCGGATACACAGATACGCAGTATTTT CASSVGTSGYTDTQYF
TRBJ2-5 TRBV20-1 NA TRBD1 TGCAGTGCTTACAGGGGAGAGACCCAGTACTTC CSAYRGETQYF
TRBJ2-5 TRBV5-6 NA NA TGTGCCAGCAGCTTTACGGGAGTTGGGGAGACCCAGTACTTC CASSFTGVGETQYF
TRBJ2-1 TRBV5-1 NA TRBD2 TGCGCCAGCAGCTTGGCCGGGACGCCCTCGGGGGGTGAGCAGTTCTTC CASSLAGTPSGGEQFF
TRBJ1-3 TRBV28 NA NA TGTGCCAGCAGTTTGGGGGGTCGCAGGGAGGTGCACACCATATATTTT CASSLGGRREVHTIYF
TRBJ2-3 TRBV18 NA NA TGTGCCAGCTCACCATTAGGCAACCTTCGCACAGATACGCAGTATTTT CASSPLGNLRTDTQYF
TRBJ1-1 TRBV2 NA NA TGTGCCAGCAGTGAAGGGGGGGTGATTAACACTGAAGCTTTCTTT CASSEGGVINTEAFF
TRBJ1-1 TRBV29-1 few NA TGCAGCGTTGAGGGCAGTGAAGCTTTCTTT CSVEGSEAFF
TRBJ1-4 TRBV28 once TRBD1 TGTGCCAGCAGTCCAACAGGGGGTAGGGCTAATGAAAAACTGTTTTTT CASSPTGGRANEKLFF
TRBJ2-1 TRBV29-1 NA NA TGCAGCGTTGCCCAGTACTCGAATGAGCAGTTCTTC CSVAQYSNEQFF
TRBJ2-1 TRBV19 NA TRBD1 TGTGCCAGTACCCAATATACCGGGACAGGGGGCATAGGCTCCTACAATGAGCAGTTCTTC CASTQYTGTGGIGSYNEQFF
TRBJ1-2 TRBV28 NA TRBD1 TGTGCCACTTTAGACAGGGTCGCGAACTATGGCTACACCTTC CATLDRVANYGYTF
TRBJ2-7 TRBV19 NA TRBD2 TGTGCCAGTAGTATAGTAGCAGCGACTAGCGGCGCCTACGAGCAGTACTTC CASSIVAATSGAYEQYF
TRBJ1-2 TRBV7-3 few NA TGTGCCAGCAGCTCACAACCCCAACCGGGGTACAGGGCTGGAATAGGTGGCTACACCTTC CASSSQPQPGYRAGIGGYTF
TRBJ2-1 TRBV7-2 NA TRBD2 TGTGCCAGCAGCTTAGTTCACCGACTAGCGGGGTACAATGAGCAGTTCTTC CASSLVHRLAGYNEQFF
TRBJ2-1 TRBV5-1 NA TRBD2 TGCGCCAGCAGACCCGGGACTAGCAACAATGAGCAGTTCTTC CASRPGTSNNEQFF
TRBJ2-1 TRBV5-1 NA TRBD2 TGCGCCAGCAGCTTGGCAGCTAGCGGGATGTATGAGCAGTTCTTC CASSLAASGMYEQFF
TRBJ2-3 TRBV10-1 NA NA TGCGCCAGCAGTGAATCGAGGGGGACACCTCTCACAGATACGCAGTATTTT CASSESRGTPLTDTQYF
TRBJ1-1 TRBV19 NA NA TGTGCCAGTATCAGCCGGGGTGAAGCTTTCTTT CASISRGEAFF
TRBJ2-1 TRBV6-5 NA NA TGTGCCAGCAAAACAGGGAGTAATGAGCAGTTCTTC CASKTGSNEQFF
TRBJ2-7 TRBV6-5 NA TRBD2 TGTGCCAGCAGGTCAAGCGGGAGTCTCGGGCAGTACTTC CASRSSGSLGQYF
TRBJ2-5 TRBV5-4 NA NA TGTGCCAGCAGTCGGGACCTCCAAGAGACCCAGTACTTC CASSRDLQETQYF
TRBJ2-7 TRBV7-6 once NA TGTGCCAGCAGCTTAGGCGGGGAGGCCGTGTACGAGCAGTACTTC CASSLGGEAVYEQYF
TRBJ1-4 TRBV11-1 NA NA TGTGCCAGCAGCTTCAGGTCCCGTGCAACTAATGAAAAACTGTTTTTT CASSFRSRATNEKLFF
TRBJ2-5 TRBV3-1/TRBV3-2 NA NA TGTGCCAGCAGCCAAGATGCAGTCCAAGAGACCCAGTACTTC CASSQDAVQETQYF
TRBJ2-1 TRBV7-9 once NA TGTGCCAGCACTACACCGTTTAGATACAATGAGCAGTTCTTC CASTTPFRYNEQFF
TRBJ2-2 TRBV27 NA NA TGTGCCAGCAGTTTAGGGATCGGGGAGCTGTTTTTT CASSLGIGELFF
TRBJ2-1 TRBV16 NA NA TGTGCCAGCAGCCAAGGTCCGGAGCAGTTCTTC CASSQGPEQFF